Below, 21 T cell receptor beta chains from the same sample are listed, as sequenced in a study of type 1 and type 2 diabetes patients. The PCR template was genomic DNA. Multiplex PCR with 30 forward and 13 reverse primers amplified the TCR beta CDR3. TCRdb itself ran the multiplex PCR reads through MiXCR, one entry per CDR3 protein. Counted here are more than 250,000 distinct CDR3 sequences, around 47% occurring once; the ten biggest clones make up roughly an eighth. The sequenced sample was peripheral blood mononuclear cells (PBMCs). Receptor source: a young man with type 2 diabetes.

This clonotype was found many times. The rearrangement links TRBV2 to TRBJ2-7, with TRBD2 matching 10 bases. The CDR3 loop spans 14 amino acids. From germline, CDR1 is SNHLY and CDR2 FYNNEI. The V segment lost 8 bases and the J segment 3 bases; nucleotides outside the gene matches: 7. CDR3 DNA: TGTGCCAGCTTTAGCGGGGGGTTGGACTACGAGCAGTACTTC. Encoded protein: CASFSGGLDYEQYF.

The rearrangement joins TRBV7-9 to TRBJ2-7; the D gene is possibly TRBD1 (6 bases). This CDR3 region has 14 residues. V was pared by 1 base and J by 3 bases, with 10 bases between. Germline CDR1 reads SEHNR; CDR2 reads FQNEAQ (reference sequence). The CDR3 loop is CASSLVSGHYEQYF. CDR3 nucleotide sequence: TGTGCCAGCAGCTTAGTCTCGGGACACTACGAGCAGTACTTC.

J is TRBJ2-1 and V is TRBV2; unclear D gene. Trimming shortened V by 7 bases and J by 2 bases, and 6 bases separated the two germline ends. CDR3 length equals 12 residues. Germline lookup yields CDR1 SNHLY and CDR2 FYNNEI. The CDR3 here is CASKGPYNEQFF. CDR3 nucleotides: TGTGCCAGCAAAGGTCCCTACAATGAGCAGTTCTTC.

As regards this clonotype: The conserved phenylalanine or tryptophan is not found at the CDR3 terminus, so this likely reflects a read error. V and J are TRBV2 and TRBJ2-2; TRBD2 matches at 9 bases. Germline V lookup: CDR1 SNHLY, CDR2 FYNNEI. The length of the CDR3 is 19 residues. Trimming removed 2 bases from V and 0 bases from J; junction bases left unmatched: 10. CDR3 sequence (DNA): TGTGCCAGCAGTGAATGGGTAGCGGGAGTGGGAGCGAACACCGGGGAGCTGTTTCTT. It encodes CASSEWVAGVGANTGELFL.

V gene TRBV20-1 combines with J gene TRBJ2-7, with D possibly being TRBD2 (6 bases). Germline assignment: CDR1 DFQATT and CDR2 SNEGSKA (reference sequence). Trimming took 1 base from V and 5 from J, leaving 12 bases between them. This CDR3 has 13 residues. The CDR3 coding sequence is TGCAGTGCTAGAGGGGAGGTCTGGGACGAGCAGTACTTC. Amino acid sequence: CSARGEVWDEQYF.

The V gene is TRBV4-1, the J gene TRBJ2-5; 13 nucleotides align to TRBD2. The DNA end favors TRBJ2-1, so the J call may be wrong. Germline V gene sequence: CDR1 MGHRA, CDR2 YSYEKL. The CDR3 is made up of 18 amino acids. The CDR3 DNA reads TGCGCCAGCAGCCAAGTCGGGCCACTAGCGGGAGGGATGAATGAGCAGTTCTTC. Translating it yields CASSQVGPLAGGMNEQFF.

Worth noting for this clonotype: Just one base apart from a much larger clone, this may be a read error. V usage is TRBV7-2 and J usage is TRBJ2-7; 12 nucleotides line up with TRBD2. Looked up from germline, CDR1 is SGHTA and CDR2 is FQGNSA. After removal of 6 bases from V and 6 bases from J, the junction contained 6 bases not matched to a gene. The CDR3 loop spans 14 amino acids. The CDR3 DNA sequence: TGTGCCAGCAGTAAGGGACTAGCGGGTTTCGAGCAGTACTTC. Protein: CASSKGLAGFEQYF.

V is TRBV4-1 and J is TRBJ2-2; D perhaps matches TRBD2 (5 bases). The V and J ends lost 6 bases and 2 bases respectively, with 16 bases between them. Germline V gives CDR1 MGHRA, CDR2 YSYEKL. The CDR3 totals 16 residues. Here the CDR3 DNA reads TGCGCCAGCAGTTTCGGGGTCGGAGGCAACACCGGGGAGCTGTTTTTT. The encoded protein is CASSFGVGGNTGELFF.

This clonotype came up once. The chain links TRBV12-3 or TRBV12-4 to TRBJ2-7; 8 nucleotides line up with TRBD1. The CDR3 length is 13 residues. The trim removed 3 bases at V and 5 bases at J, leaving 3 bases unmatched. The CDR3 DNA is TGTGCCAGCAGTTTGGACAGGGCCCACGAGCAGTACTTC. It specifies CASSLDRAHEQYF.

The chain combines TRBV20-1 with TRBJ2-7; the match to TRBD2 covers 8 bases. The V and J ends lost 0 bases and 3 bases, in that order; junction bases with no gene match: 1. Per germline, CDR1 DFQATT and CDR2 SNEGSKA (reference sequence). This CDR3 is 13 amino acids long. The DNA of the CDR3 is TGCAGTGCTAGAGATCGGGGGGGCTACGAGCAGTACTTC. Its protein is CSARDRGGYEQYF.

This chain's CDR3 is CAWKAPDEKLFF. Here the CDR3 DNA reads TGTGCCTGGAAAGCCCCAGATGAAAAACTGTTTTTT. The gene calls are TRBV30 and TRBJ1-4; no clear D gene. The germline V gene encodes CDR1 GTSNPN and CDR2 SVGIG (reference sequence). The CDR3 is 12 amino acids. V shed 4 bases and J shed 6 bases, with 9 bases lying between them.

This chain links TRBV6-6 with TRBJ1-6; D is possibly TRBD1 (5 bases). Germline-derived CDR1 and CDR2 are MNHNY and SVGAGI (reference sequence). This CDR3 comprises 17 residues. Between the trimmed V and J ends, which lost 0 bases and 8 bases, there was a span of 17 bases. The CDR3 bases are TGTGCCAGCAGTTACTCGCCAAGCGACAGCCTTGATTCACCCCTCCACTTT. Translated, it gives CASSYSPSDSLDSPLHF.

J is TRBJ2-5 and V is TRBV7-2, with TRBD1 matching 7 bases. Germline CDR1 reads SGHTA; CDR2 reads FQGNSA. J lost 5 bases, V lost 5 bases, and 11 bases had no gene match. The length of the CDR3 is 15 residues. CDR3 sequence (DNA): TGTGCCAGCAGCCGGACCGACAGGGTATGGGAGACCCAGTACTTC. Residues: CASSRTDRVWETQYF.

The chain links TRBV12-3 or TRBV12-4 to TRBJ1-5, with 7 bases aligning to TRBD1. The CDR3 runs to 14 residues. Germline trimming cut 8 bases from V and 6 bases from J; bases unmatched to any gene: 10. DNA for the CDR3: TGTGCCAGCGGTCTAGACAGGGTTCGTCAGCCCCAGCATTTT. Its protein is CASGLDRVRQPQHF.

The V and J genes are TRBV10-3 and TRBJ1-1; 7 nucleotides agree with TRBD1. V shed 6 bases, J shed 6 bases, and the junction held 7 bases outside the gene matches. Per germline, CDR1 ENHRY and CDR2 SYGVKD. The CDR3 consists of 13 residues. The CDR3 loop is CAISAGGLSEAFF. The CDR3 bases are TGTGCCATCAGCGCAGGGGGGCTGTCTGAAGCTTTCTTT.

This clonotype came up a few times. The CDR3 loop reads CASSLLRETSTPLGYGYTF. The DNA for the CDR3 is TGCGCCAGCAGCTTACTCCGAGAGACGTCGACACCCCTAGGATATGGCTACACCTTC. The J gene is TRBJ1-2, the V gene TRBV5-1; no definite D call. CDR3 size: 19 residues. The germline gives CDR1 SGHRS, CDR2 YFSETQ. V was clipped by 2 bases and J by 5 bases, with 28 bases between them.

This clonotype was counted ten times or more. The chain uses TRBV19 and TRBJ1-1; D gene ambiguous. The CDR3 runs 13 residues. V gave up 1 base and J gave up 0 bases, with 3 bases separating them. Germline V gene data show CDR1 as LNHDA and CDR2 as SQIVND (reference sequence). CDR3 bases: TGTGCCAGTAGTATAGGGGTGAACACTGAAGCTTTCTTT. This translates into CASSIGVNTEAFF.

V is TRBV19 and J is TRBJ1-6, with TRBD1 matching 8 bases. Unmatched junction bases numbered 4, after V lost 7 bases and J lost 11 bases. The germline CDR1 and CDR2 sequences are LNHDA and SQIVND (reference sequence). The CDR3 totals 12 residues. Written as DNA, the CDR3 is TGTGCCAGTACCAGGACAGGGCCACCCCTCCACTTT. This encodes CASTRTGPPLHF.

Of note for this clonotype: Since a much larger clone is just one base distant, this may be a read error. The chain has TRBV6-4 and TRBJ2-2, with D perhaps TRBD1 (6 bases). Germline V gene lookup returns CDR1 MRHNA and CDR2 SNTAGT. The length of the CDR3 is 14 residues. CDR3 DNA sequence: TGTGCCGGCAGTGACTCACAGGGCACCGGGGAGCTGTTTTTT. Translated: CAGSDSQGTGELFF.

In this sample, this clonotype turned up a few times. The CDR3 nucleotides are TGTGCCAGTAAGGGCAGGGCCACCTATGGCTACACCTTC. Its protein is CASKGRATYGYTF. The chain is built from TRBV19 and TRBJ1-2; D perhaps matches TRBD1 (5 bases). Germline CDR1 is LNHDA and CDR2 is SQIVND (reference sequence). This CDR3 region has 13 residues. Deletions cut 7 bases from V and 4 bases from J, with 13 bases between. Looking up the rest from reference TRBV19 and TRBJ1-2 gives the full variable domain: DGGITQSPKYLFRKEGQNVTLSCEQNLNHDAMYWYRQDPGQGLRLIYYSQIVNDFQKGDIAEGYSVSREKKESFPLTVTSAQKNPTAFYLCASKGRATYGYTFGSGTRLTVV.

This clonotype has just a few counts. V usage is TRBV28 and J usage is TRBJ2-7; 9 bases map to TRBD2. The CDR3 spans 14 residues. Losses at the gene ends were 6 bases for V and 4 bases for J; bases not matched to a gene: 7. Germline loops: CDR1 MDHEN, CDR2 SYDVKM. CDR3 in DNA: TGTGCCAGCAGCTGGACTAGCGATTATTACGAGCAGTACTTC. Its protein is CASSWTSDYYEQYF.